This T cell receptor (beta chain) was obtained from a study of blood T cells in healthy people across ages. Study-wide background: Per every two T cells, about one barcoded beta molecule was captured by template switching.

With 6 bases clipped from V and 3 bases from J, the junction kept 10 bases outside the gene matches. The CDR3 loop spans 14 amino acids. Looked up from germline, CDR1 is DFQATT and CDR2 is SNEGSKA (reference sequence). Next came a second PCR, run for about 7 to 12 cycles, which used a sample-barcoded 5' primer along with a J-beta primer mix. TCRdb fed the 5' RACE reads into MiXCR, producing one record per CDR3 protein. The data hold roughly 900,000 distinct CDR3 sequences, with approximately 49% observed a single time. Source material: blood. The sequence derives from a man younger than 45 in good health. The chain recombines TRBV20-1 with TRBJ2-7, with TRBD2 matching 8 bases. The CDR3 nucleotides read TGCAGTGCCGTCGAGGTAGCGGGGCGCTACGAGCAGTACTTC. Translated: CSAVEVAGRYEQYF.